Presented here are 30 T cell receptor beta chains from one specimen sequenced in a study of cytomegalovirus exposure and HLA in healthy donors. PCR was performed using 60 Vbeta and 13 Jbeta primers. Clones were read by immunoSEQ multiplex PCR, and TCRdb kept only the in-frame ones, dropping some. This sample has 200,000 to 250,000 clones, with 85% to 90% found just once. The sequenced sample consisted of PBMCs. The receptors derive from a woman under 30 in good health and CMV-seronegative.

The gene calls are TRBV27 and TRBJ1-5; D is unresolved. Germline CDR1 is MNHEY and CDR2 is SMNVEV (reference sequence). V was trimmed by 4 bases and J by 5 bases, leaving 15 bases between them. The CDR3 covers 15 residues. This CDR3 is CASSSWREMDQPQHF. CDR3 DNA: TGTGCCAGCAGTTCTTGGAGGGAAATGGATCAGCCCCAGCATTTT.

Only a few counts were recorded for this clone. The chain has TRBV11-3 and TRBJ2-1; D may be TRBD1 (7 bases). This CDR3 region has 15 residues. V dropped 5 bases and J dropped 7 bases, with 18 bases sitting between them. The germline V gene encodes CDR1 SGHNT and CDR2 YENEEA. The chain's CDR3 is CASSTRGQGENEQFF. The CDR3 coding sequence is TGTGCCAGCAGCACTCGGGGGCAGGGGGAGAATGAGCAGTTCTTC.

The CDR3 reads CASSSYREPPEAFF. CDR3 sequence (DNA): TGTGCCAGCAGCAGCTACAGGGAACCCCCTGAAGCTTTCTTT. This chain uses TRBV21-1 with TRBJ1-1; the D call in the table, TRBD1, was not verified against the DNA. TRBV21-1 is classified as a pseudogene. This CDR3 contains 14 residues.

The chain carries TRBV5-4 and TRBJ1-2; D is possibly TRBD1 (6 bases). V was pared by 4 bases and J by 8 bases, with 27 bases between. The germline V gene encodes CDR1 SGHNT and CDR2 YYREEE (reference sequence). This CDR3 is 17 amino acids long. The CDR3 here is CASSLGTGRGAVRGYTF. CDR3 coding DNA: TGTGCCAGCAGCCTTGGCACAGGGAGGGGGGCAGTGAGGGGCTACACCTTC. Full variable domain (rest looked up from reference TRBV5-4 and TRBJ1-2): ETGVTQSPTHLIKTRGQQVTLRCSSQSGHNTVSWYQQALGQGPQFIFQYYREEENGRGNFPPRFSGLQFPNYSSELNVNALELDDSALYLCASSLGTGRGAVRGYTFGSGTRLTVV.

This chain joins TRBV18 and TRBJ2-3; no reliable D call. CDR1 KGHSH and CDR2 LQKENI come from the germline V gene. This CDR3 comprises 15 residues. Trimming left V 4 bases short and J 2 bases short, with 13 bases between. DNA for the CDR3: TGTGCCAGCTCACTCGCGGAAGTCCCCACAGATACGCAGTATTTT. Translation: CASSLAEVPTDTQYF. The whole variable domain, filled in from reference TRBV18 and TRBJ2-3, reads NAGVMQNPRHLVRRRGQEARLRCSPMKGHSHVYWYRQLPEEGLKFMVYLQKENIIDESGMPKERFSAEFPKEGPSILRIQQVVRGDSAAYFCASSLAEVPTDTQYFGPGTRLTVL.

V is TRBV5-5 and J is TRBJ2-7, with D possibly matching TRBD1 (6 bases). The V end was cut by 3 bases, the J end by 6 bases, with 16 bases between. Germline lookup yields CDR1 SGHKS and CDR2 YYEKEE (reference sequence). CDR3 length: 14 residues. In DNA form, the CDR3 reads TGTGCCAGCAGCTCAGAGCCAGGGGCCGGCGAGCAGTACTTC. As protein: CASSSEPGAGEQYF.

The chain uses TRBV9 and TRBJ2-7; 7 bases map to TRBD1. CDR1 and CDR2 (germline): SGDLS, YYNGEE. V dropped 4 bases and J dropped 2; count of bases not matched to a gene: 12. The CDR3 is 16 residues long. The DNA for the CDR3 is TGTGCCAGCAGCCCCCGAACGACAGGGTTAGCCTACGAGCAGTACTTC. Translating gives CASSPRTTGLAYEQYF.

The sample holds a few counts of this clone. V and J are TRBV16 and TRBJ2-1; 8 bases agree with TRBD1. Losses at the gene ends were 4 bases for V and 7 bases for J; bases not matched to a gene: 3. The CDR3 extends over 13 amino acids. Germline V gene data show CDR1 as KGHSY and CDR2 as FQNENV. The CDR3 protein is CASSLDRGNEQFF. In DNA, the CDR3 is TGTGCCAGCAGCCTAGACAGGGGTAATGAGCAGTTCTTC.

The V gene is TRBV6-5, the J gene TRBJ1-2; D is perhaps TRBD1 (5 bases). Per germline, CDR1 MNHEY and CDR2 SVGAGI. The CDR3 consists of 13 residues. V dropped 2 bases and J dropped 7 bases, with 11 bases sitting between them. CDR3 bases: TGTGCCAGCAGTTACGGGGAGGGACGTGGCTACACCTTC. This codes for CASSYGEGRGYTF.

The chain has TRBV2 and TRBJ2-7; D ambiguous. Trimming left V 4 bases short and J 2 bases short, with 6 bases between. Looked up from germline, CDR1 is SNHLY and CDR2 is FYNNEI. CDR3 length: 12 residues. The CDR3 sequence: CASSVVTYEQYF. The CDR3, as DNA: TGTGCCAGCAGTGTAGTCACCTACGAGCAGTACTTC.

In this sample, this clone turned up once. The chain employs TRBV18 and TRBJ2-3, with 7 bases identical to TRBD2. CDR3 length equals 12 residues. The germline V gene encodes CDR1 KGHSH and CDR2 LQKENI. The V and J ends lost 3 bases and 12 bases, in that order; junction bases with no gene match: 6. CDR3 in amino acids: CASSPQGGTQYF. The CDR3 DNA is TGTGCCAGCTCACCTCAGGGAGGGACCCAGTATTTT.

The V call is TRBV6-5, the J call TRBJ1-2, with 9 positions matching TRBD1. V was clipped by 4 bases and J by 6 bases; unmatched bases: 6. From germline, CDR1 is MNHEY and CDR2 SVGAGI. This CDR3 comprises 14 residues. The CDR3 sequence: CASSWTGDPNGYTF. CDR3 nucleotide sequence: TGTGCCAGCAGTTGGACAGGGGACCCAAATGGCTACACCTTC.

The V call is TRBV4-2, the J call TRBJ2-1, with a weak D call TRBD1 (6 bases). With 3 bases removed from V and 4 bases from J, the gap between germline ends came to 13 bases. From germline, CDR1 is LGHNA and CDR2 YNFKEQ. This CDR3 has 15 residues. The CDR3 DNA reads TGTGCCAGCAGCCACCCCGGGACAAATTACAATGAGCAGTTCTTC. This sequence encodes CASSHPGTNYNEQFF.

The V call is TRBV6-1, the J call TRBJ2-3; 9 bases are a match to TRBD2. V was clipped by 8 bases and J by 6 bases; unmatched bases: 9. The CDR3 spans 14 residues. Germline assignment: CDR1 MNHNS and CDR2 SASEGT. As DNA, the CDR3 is TGTGCCAGCGCCATAGGGACTAGCTGGGATACGCAGTATTTT. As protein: CASAIGTSWDTQYF.

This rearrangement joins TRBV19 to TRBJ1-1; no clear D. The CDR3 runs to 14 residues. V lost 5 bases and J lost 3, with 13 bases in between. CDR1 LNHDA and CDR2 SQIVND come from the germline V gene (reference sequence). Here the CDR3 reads CASSWTEGDTEAFF. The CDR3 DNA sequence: TGTGCCAGTAGTTGGACGGAGGGAGACACTGAAGCTTTCTTT.

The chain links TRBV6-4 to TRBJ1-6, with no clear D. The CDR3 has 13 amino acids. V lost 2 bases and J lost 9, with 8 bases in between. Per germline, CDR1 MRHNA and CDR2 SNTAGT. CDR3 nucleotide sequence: TGTGCCAGCAGTGACGGGTGGAGTTCACCCCTCCACTTT. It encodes CASSDGWSSPLHF.

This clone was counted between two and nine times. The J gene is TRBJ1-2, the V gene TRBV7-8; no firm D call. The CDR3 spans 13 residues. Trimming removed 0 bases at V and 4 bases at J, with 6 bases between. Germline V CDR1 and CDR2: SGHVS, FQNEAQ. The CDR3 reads CASSLASFYGYTF. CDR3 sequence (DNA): TGTGCCAGCAGCTTAGCTTCTTTCTATGGCTACACCTTC.

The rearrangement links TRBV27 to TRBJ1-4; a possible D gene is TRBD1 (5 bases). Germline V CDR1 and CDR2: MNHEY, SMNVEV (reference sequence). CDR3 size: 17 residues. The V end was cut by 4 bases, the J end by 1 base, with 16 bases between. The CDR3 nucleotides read TGTGCCAGCAGTTCCCTCCACGACAGCCTAACTAATGAAAAACTGTTTTTT. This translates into CASSSLHDSLTNEKLFF.

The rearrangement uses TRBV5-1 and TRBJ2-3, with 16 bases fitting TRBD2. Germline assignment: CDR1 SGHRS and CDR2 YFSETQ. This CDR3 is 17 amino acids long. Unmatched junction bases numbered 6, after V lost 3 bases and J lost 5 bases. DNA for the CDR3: TGCGCCAGCAGCTCGGGACTAGCGGGAGGGCCTGGAGATACGCAGTATTTT. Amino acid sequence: CASSSGLAGGPGDTQYF.

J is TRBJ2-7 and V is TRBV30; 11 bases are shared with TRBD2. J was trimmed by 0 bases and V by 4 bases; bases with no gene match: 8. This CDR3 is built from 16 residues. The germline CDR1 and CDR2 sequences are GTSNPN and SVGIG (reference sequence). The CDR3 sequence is CAWTGPGTSGSYEQYF. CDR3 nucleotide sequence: TGTGCCTGGACCGGTCCCGGGACTAGCGGCTCCTACGAGCAGTACTTC.

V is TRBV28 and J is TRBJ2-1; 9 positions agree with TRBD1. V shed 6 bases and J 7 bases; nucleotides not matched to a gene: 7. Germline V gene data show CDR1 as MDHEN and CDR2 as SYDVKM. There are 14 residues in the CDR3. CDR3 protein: CASRNGQGQNEQFF. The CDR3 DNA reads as TGTGCCAGCAGGAACGGACAGGGGCAAAATGAGCAGTTCTTC.

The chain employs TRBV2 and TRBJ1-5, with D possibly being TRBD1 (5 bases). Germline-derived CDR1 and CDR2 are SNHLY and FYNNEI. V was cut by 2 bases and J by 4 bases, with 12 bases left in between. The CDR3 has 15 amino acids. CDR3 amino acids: CASSEFGATNQPQHF. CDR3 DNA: TGTGCCAGCAGTGAATTTGGGGCGACTAATCAGCCCCAGCATTTT.

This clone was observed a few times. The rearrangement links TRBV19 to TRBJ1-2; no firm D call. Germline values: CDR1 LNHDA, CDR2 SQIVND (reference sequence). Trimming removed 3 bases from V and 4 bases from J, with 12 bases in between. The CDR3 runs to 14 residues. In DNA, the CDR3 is TGTGCCAGTAGTATTGCAGGCCCAATCTATGGCTACACCTTC. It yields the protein CASSIAGPIYGYTF.

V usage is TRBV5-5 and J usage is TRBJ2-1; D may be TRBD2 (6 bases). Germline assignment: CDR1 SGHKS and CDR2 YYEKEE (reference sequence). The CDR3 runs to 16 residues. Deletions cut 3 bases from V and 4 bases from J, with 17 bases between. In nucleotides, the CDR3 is TGTGCCAGCAGCTCCGAAGCTAGCGTCTCGTACAATGAGCAGTTCTTC. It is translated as CASSSEASVSYNEQFF.

CDR3 DNA: TGTGCCAGCCTAGCGGGGGGGACCTACAATGAGCAGTTCTTC. It yields the protein CASLAGGTYNEQFF. The rearrangement links TRBV6-6 to TRBJ2-1; 12 bases are a match to TRBD2. V trimming: 8 bases; J trimming: 2 bases; junction bases outside the gene matches: 1. Germline-derived CDR1 and CDR2 are MNHNY and SVGAGI (reference sequence). This CDR3 is built from 14 residues.

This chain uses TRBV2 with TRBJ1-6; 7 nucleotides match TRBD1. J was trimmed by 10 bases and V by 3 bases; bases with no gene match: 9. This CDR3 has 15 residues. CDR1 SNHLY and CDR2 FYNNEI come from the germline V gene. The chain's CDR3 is CASSEIQGGNSPLHF. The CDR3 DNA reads TGTGCCAGCAGTGAGATTCAGGGGGGTAACTCACCCCTCCACTTT.

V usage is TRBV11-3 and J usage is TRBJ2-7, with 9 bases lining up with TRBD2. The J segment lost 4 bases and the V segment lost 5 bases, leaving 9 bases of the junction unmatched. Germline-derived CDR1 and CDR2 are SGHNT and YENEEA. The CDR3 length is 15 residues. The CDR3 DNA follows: TGTGCCAGCAGCCTGACTAGCGGAGGGATGTACGAGCAGTACTTC. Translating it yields CASSLTSGGMYEQYF. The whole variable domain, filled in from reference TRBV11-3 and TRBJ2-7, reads EAGVVQSPRYKIIEKKQPVAFWCNPISGHNTLYWYLQNLGQGPELLIRYENEEAVDDSQLPKDRFSAERLKGVDSTLKIQPAELGDSAVYLCASSLTSGGMYEQYFGPGTRLTVT.

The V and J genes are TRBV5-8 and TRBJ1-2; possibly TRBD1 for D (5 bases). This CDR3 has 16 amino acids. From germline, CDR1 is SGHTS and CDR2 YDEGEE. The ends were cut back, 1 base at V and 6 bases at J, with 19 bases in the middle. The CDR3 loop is CASSLFVSRDDNGYTF. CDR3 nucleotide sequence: TGTGCCAGCAGCTTGTTCGTATCCAGGGATGATAATGGCTACACCTTC.

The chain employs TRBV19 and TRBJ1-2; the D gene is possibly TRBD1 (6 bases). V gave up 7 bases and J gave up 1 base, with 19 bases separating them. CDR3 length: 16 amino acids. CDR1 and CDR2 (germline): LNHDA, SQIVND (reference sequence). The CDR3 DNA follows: TGTGCCAGTAACATCATGGGGGCTGAATATAACTATGGCTACACCTTC. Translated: CASNIMGAEYNYGYTF.

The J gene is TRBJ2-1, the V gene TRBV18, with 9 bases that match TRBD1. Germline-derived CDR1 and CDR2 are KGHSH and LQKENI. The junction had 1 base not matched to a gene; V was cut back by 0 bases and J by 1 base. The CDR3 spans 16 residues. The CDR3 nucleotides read TGTGCCAGCTCACCACCGGGACAGGGATCCTACAATGAGCAGTTCTTC. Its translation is CASSPPGQGSYNEQFF.